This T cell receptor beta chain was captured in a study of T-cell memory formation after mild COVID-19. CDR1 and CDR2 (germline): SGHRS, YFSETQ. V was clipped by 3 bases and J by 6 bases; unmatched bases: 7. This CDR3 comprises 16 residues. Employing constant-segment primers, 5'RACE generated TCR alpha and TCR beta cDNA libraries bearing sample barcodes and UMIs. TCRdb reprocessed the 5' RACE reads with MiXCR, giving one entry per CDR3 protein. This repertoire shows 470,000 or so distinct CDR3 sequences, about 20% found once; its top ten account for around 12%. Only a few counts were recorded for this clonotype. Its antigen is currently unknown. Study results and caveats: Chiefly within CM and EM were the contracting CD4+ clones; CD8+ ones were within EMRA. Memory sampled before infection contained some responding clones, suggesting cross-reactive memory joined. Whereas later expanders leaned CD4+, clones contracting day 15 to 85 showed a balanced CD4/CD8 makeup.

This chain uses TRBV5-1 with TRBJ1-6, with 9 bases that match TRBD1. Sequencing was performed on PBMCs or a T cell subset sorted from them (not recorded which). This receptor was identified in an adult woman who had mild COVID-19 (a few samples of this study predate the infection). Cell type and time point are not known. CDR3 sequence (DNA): TGCGCCAGCAGCTCGAGGCCGGGACAGGGTAATTCACCCCTCCACTTT. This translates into CASSSRPGQGNSPLHF.